The rows below give T cell receptor beta chains drawn from one sample of a study of blood T cell repertoires in COVID-19. This table comes from immunoSEQ multiplex PCR, and its TCRdb copy is limited to in-frame clones, with some not included. The table shows 150,000 to 200,000 clones, with roughly nine tenths occurring only once. Sequencing was performed on PBMCs or T cells enriched from blood (not recorded which). All receptors derive from a human donor with acute COVID-19. The donor label of this sample is uncertain. Each CDR3 is given with its conserved first and last residue. The order of the fields is D gene, clone size, J gene, CDR3 length, V gene, CDR3 DNA, CDR3 protein. D genes are given only for firm matches. Clone size is shown for a subset of rows, as once, few, many or a class of expanded clone.

d_call: TRBD1; clone_size: NA; j_call: TRBJ1-4; cdr3_length: 15; v_call: TRBV5-1; cdr3_nt: TGCGCCAGCAGCCCCAACAGGGGGCAGGGGGAAAAACTGTTTTTT; cdr3_aa: CASSPNRGQGEKLFF
d_call: TRBD1; clone_size: NA; j_call: TRBJ2-1; cdr3_length: 16; v_call: TRBV7-6; cdr3_nt: TGTGCCAGCAGCCCGCTGGGGACAGGAAGTTACAATGAGCAGTTCTTC; cdr3_aa: CASSPLGTGSYNEQFF
d_call: NA; clone_size: once; j_call: TRBJ2-3; cdr3_length: 15; v_call: TRBV5-4; cdr3_nt: TGTGCCAGCAGCCTTGGGCCACCCAGCACAGATACGCAGTATTTT; cdr3_aa: CASSLGPPSTDTQYF
d_call: NA; clone_size: NA; j_call: TRBJ1-4; cdr3_length: 15; v_call: TRBV5-1; cdr3_nt: TGCGCCAGCAGCTTGGTCGGCAGGGATGGTGAAAAACTGTTTTTT; cdr3_aa: CASSLVGRDGEKLFF
d_call: NA; clone_size: NA; j_call: TRBJ1-5; cdr3_length: 15; v_call: TRBV6-2/TRBV6-3; cdr3_nt: TGTGCCAGCAGTACTTTGGAGGGGCTCAATCAGCCCCAGCATTTT; cdr3_aa: CASSTLEGLNQPQHF
d_call: NA; clone_size: NA; j_call: TRBJ1-4; cdr3_length: 13; v_call: TRBV30; cdr3_nt: TGTGCCTGGAGTGAGGGGGTTGATGAAAAACTGTTTTTT; cdr3_aa: CAWSEGVDEKLFF
d_call: NA; clone_size: NA; j_call: TRBJ1-3; cdr3_length: 15; v_call: TRBV4-2; cdr3_nt: TGTGCCAGCAGCCCCGTCGGGGGAATTGGAAACACCATATATTTT; cdr3_aa: CASSPVGGIGNTIYF
d_call: NA; clone_size: NA; j_call: TRBJ2-5; cdr3_length: 17; v_call: TRBV4-3; cdr3_nt: TGCGCCAGCAGCCAAGATCCCCGTCGTAGGGGGCAAGAGACCCAGTACTTC; cdr3_aa: CASSQDPRRRGQETQYF
d_call: TRBD1; clone_size: NA; j_call: TRBJ1-3; cdr3_length: 15; v_call: TRBV7-2; cdr3_nt: TGTGCCAGCAGCACCGGGGACAGCTCTGGAAACACCATATATTTT; cdr3_aa: CASSTGDSSGNTIYF
d_call: TRBD1; clone_size: NA; j_call: TRBJ1-2; cdr3_length: 15; v_call: TRBV5-6; cdr3_nt: TGTGCCAGCAGCTTTGTGGACAGGGCGAACTATGGCTACACCTTC; cdr3_aa: CASSFVDRANYGYTF
d_call: TRBD1; clone_size: few; j_call: TRBJ1-2; cdr3_length: 20; v_call: TRBV6-1; cdr3_nt: TGTGCCAGCAGTGATCTAAGACTGGACAGGGTAAGGCGAGGGGGCTATGGCTACACCTTC; cdr3_aa: CASSDLRLDRVRRGGYGYTF
d_call: NA; clone_size: NA; j_call: TRBJ1-2; cdr3_length: 14; v_call: TRBV5-1; cdr3_nt: TGCGCCAGCAGCTTGCAGGGAGGGGACTATGGCTACACCTTC; cdr3_aa: CASSLQGGDYGYTF
d_call: NA; clone_size: once; j_call: TRBJ1-1; cdr3_length: 17; v_call: TRBV5-6; cdr3_nt: TGTGCCAGCACCCCCACCCAGCTCCGACAGGTGAACACTGAAGCTTTCTTT; cdr3_aa: CASTPTQLRQVNTEAFF
d_call: TRBD2; clone_size: NA; j_call: TRBJ2-5; cdr3_length: 16; v_call: TRBV7-2; cdr3_nt: TGTGCCAGCAGCATCGGCGGGGGGGCGTCGGTAGAGACCCAGTACTTC; cdr3_aa: CASSIGGGASVETQYF
d_call: TRBD2; clone_size: NA; j_call: TRBJ2-3; cdr3_length: 17; v_call: TRBV9; cdr3_nt: TGTGCCAGCAGCGTGAGCGGGGGGGTATTAAGAACAGATACGCAGTATTTT; cdr3_aa: CASSVSGGVLRTDTQYF
d_call: TRBD2; clone_size: NA; j_call: TRBJ2-5; cdr3_length: 17; v_call: TRBV7-9; cdr3_nt: TGTGCCAGCAGCGCCGGGACTAGCGGGGGCGGAAAAGAGACCCAGTACTTC; cdr3_aa: CASSAGTSGGGKETQYF